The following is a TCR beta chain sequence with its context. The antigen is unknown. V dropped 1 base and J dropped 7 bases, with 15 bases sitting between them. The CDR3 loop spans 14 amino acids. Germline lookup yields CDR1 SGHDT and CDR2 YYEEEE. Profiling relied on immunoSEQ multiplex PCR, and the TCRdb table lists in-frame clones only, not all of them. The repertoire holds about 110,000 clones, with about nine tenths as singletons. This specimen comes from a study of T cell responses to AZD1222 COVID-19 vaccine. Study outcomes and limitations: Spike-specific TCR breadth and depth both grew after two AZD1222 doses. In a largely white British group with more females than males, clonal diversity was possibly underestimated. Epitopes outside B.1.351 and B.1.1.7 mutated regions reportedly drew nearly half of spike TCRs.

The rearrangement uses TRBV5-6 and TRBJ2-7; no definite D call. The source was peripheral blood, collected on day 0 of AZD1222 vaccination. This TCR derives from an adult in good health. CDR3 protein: CASSLPLPAREQYF. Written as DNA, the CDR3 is TGTGCCAGCAGCTTGCCGTTGCCTGCCCGGGAGCAGTACTTC.